This TCR beta chain originates from a study of cytomegalovirus exposure and HLA in healthy donors. V shed 10 bases and J shed 0 bases, with 7 bases lying between them. The germline gives CDR1 LNHDA, CDR2 SQIVND (reference sequence). This CDR3 is built from 12 residues. 13 Jbeta primers and 60 Vbeta primers were used for the PCR. Sequencing was performed with immunoSEQ multiplex PCR; in TCRdb, only in-frame clones are kept and a portion is missing. The sample totals approximately 46,000 clones. The sample was PBMCs. The receptor's source is a male donor in good health and CMV-seronegative. This chain uses TRBV19 with TRBJ2-4; no clear D gene. The CDR3 spells CATSVAKNIQYF. DNA of the CDR3: TGTGCCACCTCGGTAGCCAAAAACATTCAGTACTTC.